This T cell receptor (beta chain) was identified during a study of vaccination and CD4 T cells after COVID-19. Looking at the study overall: Typically, post-vaccine samples were obtained a median 72 days after dose two, within a range of 14 to 241. The cells were exposed to overlapping spike peptides originating from SARS-CoV-2, HCoV-NL63, HCoV-OC43 and HCoV-229E for stimulation.

Trimming cost V 2 bases and J 7 bases; bases outside gene matches: 13. This CDR3 is 17 amino acids long. Germline V CDR1 and CDR2: MNHEY, SMNVEV (reference sequence). The Oncomine TCR Beta short-read assay was applied to DNA of cultured CD4+ T cells. TCRdb reprocessed the PCR reads via MiXCR and lists one record per CDR3 protein. The table lists about 10,000 distinct CDR3 sequences, around a quarter of them singletons, with roughly 26% in the top ten. The treatment is: approximately 9-day PBMC culture with coronavirus spike peptide pools or control peptides (ViraFEST assay). There are a few counts of this clonotype. Its specificity is unknown.

This receptor was obtained from a human donor who received a COVID-19 vaccine. The V and J genes are TRBV27 and TRBJ2-2; 7 nucleotides line up with TRBD1. The sequencing here drew on CD4+ T cells from blood, cultured in vitro, taken before SARS-CoV-2 vaccination. CDR3 region: CASSLNRVRGRSGELFF. The DNA for the CDR3 is TGTGCCAGCAGTTTAAACCGGGTGAGGGGGCGGAGCGGGGAGCTGTTTTTT.